The 5 T cell receptor beta chains given below trace back to one sample, sequenced in a study of blood T cell repertoires in COVID-19. Data came from immunoSEQ multiplex PCR; TCRdb stores just in-frame clones and leaves some out. Of tens of thousands of clones listed, about 86% are singletons. The sample consisted of peripheral blood. Receptors were obtained from a man in his 70s with acute or convalescent COVID-19.

The chain combines TRBV27 with TRBJ2-7; TRBD1 matches 11 bases. V was clipped by 2 bases and J by 1 base; unmatched bases: 4. The CDR3 sequence is 16 residues long. The germline V gene has CDR1 MNHEY and CDR2 SMNVEV (reference sequence). CDR3 in amino acids: CASSLRGTGGSYEQYF. The CDR3 DNA reads as TGTGCCAGCAGTTTACGCGGGACAGGGGGTTCCTACGAGCAGTACTTC.

This clone was found once. The rearrangement links TRBV9 to TRBJ1-4; TRBD1 aligns across 7 bases. CDR1 and CDR2 from the germline V gene are SGDLS and YYNGEE. After removal of 0 bases from V and 11 bases from J, the junction contained 7 bases not matched to a gene. This CDR3 comprises 14 residues. The CDR3 region is CASSVGQGLGKLFF. CDR3 DNA sequence: TGTGCCAGCAGCGTAGGACAGGGCCTTGGGAAACTGTTTTTT. The variable domain in full, completed from reference TRBV9 and TRBJ1-4, reads DSGVTQTPKHLITATGQRVTLRCSPRSGDLSVYWYQQSLDQGLQFLIQYYNGEERAKGNILERFSAQQFPDLHSELNLSSLELGDSALYFCASSVGQGLGKLFFGSGTQLSVL.

The chain employs TRBV2 and TRBJ1-3; weak D call: TRBD1 (5 bases). V lost 3 bases and J lost 2, with 11 bases in between. Germline CDR1 SNHLY, CDR2 FYNNEI. CDR3 length: 15 amino acids. CDR3 amino acids: CASSEEGLAGNTIYF. Written as DNA, the CDR3 is TGTGCCAGCAGTGAGGAGGGGTTGGCTGGAAACACCATATATTTT.

The chain carries TRBV6-2 or TRBV6-3 and TRBJ1-5; TRBD1 is a possible D gene (6 bases). The CDR3 contains 18 residues. Trimming left V 5 bases short and J 0 bases short, with 20 bases between. Per germline, CDR1 MNHEY and CDR2 SVGEGT. The CDR3 reads CASSTLGEGDYSNQPQHF. CDR3 coding DNA: TGTGCCAGCAGTACCCTCGGGGAGGGGGATTATAGCAATCAGCCCCAGCATTTT.

The chain employs TRBV6-5 and TRBJ2-7; no clear D. The V gene's germline CDR1 is MNHEY and CDR2 SVGAGI. Between the trimmed V and J ends, which lost 6 bases and 3 bases, there was a span of 6 bases. The CDR3 covers 11 residues. The CDR3 region has the DNA TGTGCCAGCAGAAGCAACTACGAGCAGTACTTC. It is translated as CASRSNYEQYF.